This TCR beta chain came from a study of tumor and adjacent non-tumor tissue in lung cancer. Study as a whole: Histology: under 15 adenocarcinoma, a couple of squamous cell carcinoma, 1 small cell lung cancer. Aged about 30 to 76 years, patients included 10 men and a handful of women with stage I to III disease.

A modified ARM-PCR protocol with three rounds of nested PCR amplified TCRbeta. TCRdb analysed the multiplex PCR reads with MiXCR anew, one entry per CDR3 protein. The sample has tens of thousands of distinct CDR3 sequences, around 67% seen once. General study findings and limits: Normal lung showed higher cumulative top 100 clone frequency than tumor.

Remarks on this clonotype: Its antigen remains unknown.

The CDR3 extends over 17 amino acids. Germline CDR1 is SGHAT and CDR2 is FQDESV (reference sequence). Trimming took off 2 bases at V and 7 bases at J, with 21 bases between the two ends. No cell sorting was done before RNA was extracted from the tissue. This non-tumor lung sample came from over 3 cm beyond the tumor edge. The receptor comes from a woman aged 40 to 50 with non-small cell lung cancer. The sequenced sample consisted of distant non-tumor lung tissue. This chain links TRBV11-1 with TRBJ2-1; D gene uncertain. CDR3 coding DNA: TGTGCCAGCAGCTTAAGAGTACCGCCGAGAGGAGAAAATGAGCAGTTCTTC. It specifies CASSLRVPPRGENEQFF.